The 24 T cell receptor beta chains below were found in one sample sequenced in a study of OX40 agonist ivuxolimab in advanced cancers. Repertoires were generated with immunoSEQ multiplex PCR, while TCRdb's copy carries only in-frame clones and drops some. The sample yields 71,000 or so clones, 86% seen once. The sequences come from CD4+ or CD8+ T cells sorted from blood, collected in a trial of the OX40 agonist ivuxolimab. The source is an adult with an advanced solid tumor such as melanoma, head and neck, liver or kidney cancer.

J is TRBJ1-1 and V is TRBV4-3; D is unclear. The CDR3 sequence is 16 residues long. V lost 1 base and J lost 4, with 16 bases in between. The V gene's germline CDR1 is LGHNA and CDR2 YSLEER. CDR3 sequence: CASSQAQTRAITEAFF. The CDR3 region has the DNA TGCGCCAGCAGCCAAGCGCAGACAAGGGCAATCACTGAAGCTTTCTTT.

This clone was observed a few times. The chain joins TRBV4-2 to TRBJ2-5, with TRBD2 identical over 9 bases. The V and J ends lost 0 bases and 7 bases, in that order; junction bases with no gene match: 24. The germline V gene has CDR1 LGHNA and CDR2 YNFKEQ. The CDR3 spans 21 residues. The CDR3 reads CASSQENPVGGRAFESGTQYF. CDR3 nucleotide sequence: TGTGCCAGCAGCCAAGAAAATCCCGTTGGCGGGAGGGCCTTCGAGTCCGGGACCCAGTACTTC.

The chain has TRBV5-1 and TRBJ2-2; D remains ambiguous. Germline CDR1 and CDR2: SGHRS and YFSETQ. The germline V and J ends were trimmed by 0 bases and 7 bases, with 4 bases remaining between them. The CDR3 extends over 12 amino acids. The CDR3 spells CASSLVGGELFF. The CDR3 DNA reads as TGCGCCAGCAGCTTGGTGGGCGGGGAGCTGTTTTTT.

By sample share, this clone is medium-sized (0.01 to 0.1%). CDR3 coding DNA: TGTGCCAGCTCGACGGGGGCGGGTTCCTACGAGCAGTACTTC. Translating it yields CASSTGAGSYEQYF. The chain uses TRBV11-3 and TRBJ2-7; D possibly uses TRBD1 or TRBD2 (6 bases each). Per germline, CDR1 SGHNT and CDR2 YENEEA. Between the trimmed V and J ends, which lost 8 bases and 1 base, there was a span of 15 bases. The CDR3 totals 14 residues.

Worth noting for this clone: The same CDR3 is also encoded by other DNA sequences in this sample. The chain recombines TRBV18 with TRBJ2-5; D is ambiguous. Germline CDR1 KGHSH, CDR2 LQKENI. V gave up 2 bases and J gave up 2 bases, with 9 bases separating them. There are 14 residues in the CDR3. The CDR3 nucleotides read TGTGCCAGCTCACCAAGGCAGCTTCAAGAGACCCAGTACTTC. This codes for CASSPRQLQETQYF. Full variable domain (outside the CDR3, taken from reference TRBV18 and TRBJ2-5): NAGVMQNPRHLVRRRGQEARLRCSPMKGHSHVYWYRQLPEEGLKFMVYLQKENIIDESGMPKERFSAEFPKEGPSILRIQQVVRGDSAAYFCASSPRQLQETQYFGPGTRLLVL.

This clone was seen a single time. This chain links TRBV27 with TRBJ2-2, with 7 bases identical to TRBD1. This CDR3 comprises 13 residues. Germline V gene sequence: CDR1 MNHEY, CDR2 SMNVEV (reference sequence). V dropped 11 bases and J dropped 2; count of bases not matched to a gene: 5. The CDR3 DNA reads TGTGCCGGAAGGACAGGCAACACCGGGGAGCTGTTTTTT. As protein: CAGRTGNTGELFF.

CDR3 nucleotides: TGTGCCAGTAGTATAACGACAGGGAATATTAAGGACGAGCAGTACTTC. It yields the protein CASSITTGNIKDEQYF. The chain is built from TRBV19 and TRBJ2-7, with 7 bases that match TRBD1. Germline V lookup: CDR1 LNHDA, CDR2 SQIVND (reference sequence). V lost 2 bases to trimming and J lost 5 bases; unmatched junction nucleotides: 12. This CDR3 contains 16 residues.

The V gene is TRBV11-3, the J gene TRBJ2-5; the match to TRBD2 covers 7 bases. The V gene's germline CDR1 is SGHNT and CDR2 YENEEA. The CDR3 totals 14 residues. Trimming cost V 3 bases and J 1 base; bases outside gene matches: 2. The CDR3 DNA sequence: TGTGCCAGCAGCTTGGGAGGGGTCCAAGAGACCCAGTACTTC. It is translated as CASSLGGVQETQYF. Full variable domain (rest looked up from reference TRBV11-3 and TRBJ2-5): EAGVVQSPRYKIIEKKQPVAFWCNPISGHNTLYWYLQNLGQGPELLIRYENEEAVDDSQLPKDRFSAERLKGVDSTLKIQPAELGDSAVYLCASSLGGVQETQYFGPGTRLLVL.

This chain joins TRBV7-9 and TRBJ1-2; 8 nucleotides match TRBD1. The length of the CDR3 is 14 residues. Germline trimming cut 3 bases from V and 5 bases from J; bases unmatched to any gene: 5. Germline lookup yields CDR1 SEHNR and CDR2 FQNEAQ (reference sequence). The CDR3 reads CASSFGGTGYGYTF. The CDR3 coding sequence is TGTGCCAGCAGCTTCGGTGGGACAGGATATGGCTACACCTTC.

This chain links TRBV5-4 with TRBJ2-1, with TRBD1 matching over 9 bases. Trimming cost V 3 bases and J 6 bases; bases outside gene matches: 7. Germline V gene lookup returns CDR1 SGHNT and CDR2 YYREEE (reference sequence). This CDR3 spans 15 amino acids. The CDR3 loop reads CASSSGTGNLNEQFF. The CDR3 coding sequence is TGTGCCAGCAGCTCCGGGACAGGGAACCTCAATGAGCAGTTCTTC.

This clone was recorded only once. The DNA for the CDR3 is TGTGCCAGCAGCCTACGGACAGGGGGCTATGGCTACACCTTC. It translates to CASSLRTGGYGYTF. V usage is TRBV14 and J usage is TRBJ1-2, with TRBD1 matching 10 bases. V was pared by 4 bases and J by 4 bases, with 3 bases of the junction left unmatched. Germline CDR1 reads SGHDN; CDR2 reads FVKESK. The CDR3 contains 14 residues.

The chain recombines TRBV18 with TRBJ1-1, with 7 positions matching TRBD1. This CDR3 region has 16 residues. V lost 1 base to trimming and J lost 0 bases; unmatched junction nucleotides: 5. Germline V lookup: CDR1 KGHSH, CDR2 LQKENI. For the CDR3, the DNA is TGTGCCAGCTCACCACGGACAGGTCATATGAACACTGAAGCTTTCTTT. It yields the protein CASSPRTGHMNTEAFF.

CDR3 amino acids: CASSLLRLSTDTQYF. The CDR3 DNA reads TGTGCCAGCAGTTTATTGAGGCTGAGCACAGATACGCAGTATTTT. The chain carries TRBV28 and TRBJ2-3; D is unclear. Trimming removed 1 base from V and 0 bases from J, with 8 bases in between. The CDR3 contains 15 residues. In germline, CDR1 is MDHEN, CDR2 SYDVKM.

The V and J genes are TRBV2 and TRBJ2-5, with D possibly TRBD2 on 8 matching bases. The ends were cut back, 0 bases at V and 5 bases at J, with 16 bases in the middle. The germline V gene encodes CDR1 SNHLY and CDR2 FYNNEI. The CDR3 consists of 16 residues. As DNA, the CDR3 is TGTGCCAGCAGTGAAGCGCTAATAGCGGGACAGGAGACCCAGTACTTC. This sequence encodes CASSEALIAGQETQYF.

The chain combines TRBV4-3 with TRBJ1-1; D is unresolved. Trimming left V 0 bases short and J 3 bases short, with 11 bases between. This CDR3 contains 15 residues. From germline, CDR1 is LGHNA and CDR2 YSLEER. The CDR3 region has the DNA TGCGCCAGCAGCCAAGAGGGAAGCGGGGACACTGAAGCTTTCTTT. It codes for CASSQEGSGDTEAFF.

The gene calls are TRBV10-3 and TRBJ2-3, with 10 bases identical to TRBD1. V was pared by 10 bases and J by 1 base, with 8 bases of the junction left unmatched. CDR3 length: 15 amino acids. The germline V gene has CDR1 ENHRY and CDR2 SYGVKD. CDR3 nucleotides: TGTGCCACAGGGGGACAGGGGTCGGGCACAGATACGCAGTATTTT. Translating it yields CATGGQGSGTDTQYF.

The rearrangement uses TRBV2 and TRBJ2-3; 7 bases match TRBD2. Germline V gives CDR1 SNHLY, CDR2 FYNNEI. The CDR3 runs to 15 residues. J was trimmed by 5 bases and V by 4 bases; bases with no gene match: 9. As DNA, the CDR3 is TGTGCCAGCAGTGGCGCGGGAGTATGGGGAGATACGCAGTATTTT. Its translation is CASSGAGVWGDTQYF.

CDR3 in DNA: TGTGCCAGCAGCTTATCCGGGGACACAGATACGCAGTATTTT. It yields the protein CASSLSGDTDTQYF. The chain is built from TRBV7-3 and TRBJ2-3; TRBD2 is a possible D gene (5 bases). V lost 2 bases, J lost 2 bases, and 8 bases lay in between. The CDR3 is made up of 14 amino acids. Per the germline V gene, CDR1 is SGHTA and CDR2 is FQGTGA.

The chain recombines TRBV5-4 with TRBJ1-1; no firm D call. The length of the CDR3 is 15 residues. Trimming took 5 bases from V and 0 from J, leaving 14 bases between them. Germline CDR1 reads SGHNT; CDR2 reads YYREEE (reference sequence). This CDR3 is CASSSGRRVNTEAFF. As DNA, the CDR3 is TGTGCCAGCAGTTCCGGGCGTAGGGTGAACACTGAAGCTTTCTTT. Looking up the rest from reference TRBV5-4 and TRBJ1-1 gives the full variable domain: ETGVTQSPTHLIKTRGQQVTLRCSSQSGHNTVSWYQQALGQGPQFIFQYYREEENGRGNFPPRFSGLQFPNYSSELNVNALELDDSALYLCASSSGRRVNTEAFFGQGTRLTVV.

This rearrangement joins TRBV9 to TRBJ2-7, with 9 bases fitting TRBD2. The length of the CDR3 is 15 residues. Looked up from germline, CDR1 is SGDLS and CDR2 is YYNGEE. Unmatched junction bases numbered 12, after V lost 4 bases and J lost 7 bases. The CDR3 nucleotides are TGTGCCAGCAGCCCCCACCCGGGACTAGCTTGGGAGCAGTACTTC. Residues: CASSPHPGLAWEQYF.

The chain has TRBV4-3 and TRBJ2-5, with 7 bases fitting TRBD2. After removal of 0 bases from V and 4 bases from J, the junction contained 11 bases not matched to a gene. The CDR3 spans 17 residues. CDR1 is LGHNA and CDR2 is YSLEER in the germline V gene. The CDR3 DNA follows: TGCGCCAGCAGCCAAGACTTCAGGAGGTCTAGCGGAGAGACCCAGTACTTC. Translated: CASSQDFRRSSGETQYF.

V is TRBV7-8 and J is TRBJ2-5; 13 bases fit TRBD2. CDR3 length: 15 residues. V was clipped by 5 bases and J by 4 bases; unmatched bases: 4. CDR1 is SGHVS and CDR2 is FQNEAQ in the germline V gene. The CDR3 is CASSTGLAGLETQYF. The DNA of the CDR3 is TGTGCCAGCAGCACGGGACTAGCGGGACTAGAGACCCAGTACTTC.

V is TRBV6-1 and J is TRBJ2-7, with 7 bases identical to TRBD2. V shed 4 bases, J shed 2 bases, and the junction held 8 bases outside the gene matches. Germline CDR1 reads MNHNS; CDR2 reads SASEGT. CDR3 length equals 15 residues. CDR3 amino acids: CASSAGRAVTYEQYF. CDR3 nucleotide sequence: TGTGCCAGCAGTGCGGGGAGGGCCGTAACCTACGAGCAGTACTTC.

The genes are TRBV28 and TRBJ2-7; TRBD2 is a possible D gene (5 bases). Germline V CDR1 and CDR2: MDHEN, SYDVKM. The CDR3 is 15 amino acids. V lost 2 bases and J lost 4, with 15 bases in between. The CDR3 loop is CASSLAGMRAYEQYF. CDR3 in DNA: TGTGCCAGCAGTTTAGCCGGTATGAGGGCTTACGAGCAGTACTTC.